This T cell receptor (beta chain) was obtained from a study of patients and donors after allogeneic stem cell transplantation. This clonotype showed up just once. In TCRdb, the RT-PCR reads were re-called with MiXCR into one record per CDR3 protein. The data show roughly 960,000 distinct CDR3 sequences, with under 20% seen just once and roughly 6.4% held by the top ten. This receptor was identified in a human donor who was either an allogeneic HSCT recipient or a stem cell or donor lymphocyte infusion donor (not recorded which). It is not recorded whose cells these are; they may come from a transplant donor. Source material: blood, either unsorted or a sorted T cell fraction (not recorded which).

The CDR3 DNA reads as TGTGCCAGCGGGGGTCTAGCAATCCAAAACATTCAGTACTTC. Its protein product is CASGGLAIQNIQYF. V gene TRBV2 combines with J gene TRBJ2-4; either TRBD1 or TRBD2 may supply D (5 bases each). The CDR3 consists of 14 residues. CDR1 is SNHLY and CDR2 is FYNNEI in the germline V gene. Between the trimmed V and J ends, which lost 8 bases and 5 bases, there was a span of 16 bases.